The rows below give T cell receptor beta chains drawn from one sample of a study of blood T cells in healthy people across ages. Via MiXCR, TCRdb re-called the 5' RACE reads, giving one row per CDR3 protein. The table includes about 1.4 million distinct CDR3 sequences, almost 60% detected once. Sequenced: blood. These receptors were collected from a man younger than 35 in good health. Both conserved end residues are trimmed from each CDR3.

v_call cdr3_aa
TRBV4-1 ASSQGRGLDTEAF
TRBV29-1 SVGVTRTPSYEQY
TRBV5-1 ASSLFGTGGREQY
TRBV12-3/TRBV12-4 ASSFPGTGVYNEQF
TRBV7-9 ASSRDRSNEQF
TRBV3-1 ASSQLESGEQY
TRBV20-1 SALNWGENTEAF
TRBV19 ASSISVGQGSTDTQY
TRBV2 ASSPAGVKDIQY
TRBV2 ASLGGPRTDTQY
TRBV7-2 ASSLWGGRGETQF
TRBV20-1 SAPKGPVGETQY
TRBV12-3/TRBV12-4 ASSLSSGPQF
TRBV6-1 ASSPRQHTDTQY
TRBV9 ASSQGVAAQETQY
TRBV2 ASSEWERQGPQAKNIQY
TRBV7-2 ASSGSRGTGELF
TRBV2 ASSVRTQETQY
TRBV29-1 SVDGFGDTQY
TRBV2 ASLGFRDETSTDTQY
TRBV29-1 SVEVQGRGGYT
TRBV5-1 AGSLVQGGSGANVLT
TRBV4-1 ASSQWRGGQETQY
TRBV12-3/TRBV12-4 ASNPTRAGELF
TRBV18 ASSPADRLLYGYT
TRBV4-1 ASTPGRTFYEQY
TRBV20-1 SVRENRGGNQPQH
TRBV21-1 ASSRGAGGDGANVLT
TRBV7-9 ASSLVSRSTDTQY
TRBV9 ASSLRSSGGMYEQY
TRBV7-9 ASSSHQGARTEAF
TRBV20-1 SARDRTSGVWEQY
TRBV7-2 ASSFWEGAYGYT
TRBV10-3 TTTLLSENGYT
TRBV6-5 ASSTGEWTGELF
TRBV20-1 NASGADWGKERF
TRBV27 ASSFGGTGNYEQY
TRBV4-1 ASSQESSLETQY
TRBV27 ASSLKGWSSYEQY
TRBV7-4 ASRTGRGRWDEQY
TRBV25-1 ASSPDQGGVGNSPLH
TRBV7-2 ASSSGTGIYYEQY
TRBV29-1 SVLGPSGISTDTQY
TRBV20-1 SARGVEREGYNEQY
TRBV7-9 ASSPSPTGETQY
TRBV12-3/TRBV12-4 ASSDHIFGGEKLF
TRBV19 ASTPDGYSNQPQH
TRBV27 ASSPTLRDTITGELF